Listed below are T cell receptor beta chains from one sample, sequenced in a study of blood T cell repertoires in COVID-19. Produced via immunoSEQ multiplex PCR; TCRdb's table is partial and in-frame only. The top ten clones hold approximately 5.3% of a sample with approximately 230,000 clones, 65% to 85% of them seen once. Material for sequencing was peripheral blood. Receptor source: a man older than 75 with acute or convalescent COVID-19. Both conserved end residues are part of each CDR3. A D gene is named only where the DNA matches it firmly.

d_gene	j_gene	v_gene	CDR3aa
NA	TRBJ2-7	TRBV21-1	CASSKESRQGSYEQYF
NA	TRBJ2-2	TRBV30	CAWDGAVRGGELFF
NA	TRBJ1-2	TRBV4-1	CASSQDKHPNYGYTF
TRBD1	TRBJ1-5	TRBV27	CASSPGTGSSQPQHF
NA	TRBJ2-1	TRBV19	CASSQLLGPYNEQFF
NA	TRBJ2-1	TRBV29-1	CSVEGASHKDVYNEQFF
NA	TRBJ1-2	TRBV24-1	CATSDHRVDGYTF
NA	TRBJ1-1	TRBV28	CASSLGREAFF
TRBD2	TRBJ2-7	TRBV5-8	CASSLSGGVTYEQYF
NA	TRBJ2-7	TRBV4-1	CASSQDRTSLYEQYF
TRBD1	TRBJ2-7	TRBV3-1/TRBV3-2	CASSRSSPSGTGGSYEQYF
NA	TRBJ1-3	TRBV3-1/TRBV3-2	CATGQTNSSGNTIYF
NA	TRBJ2-2	TRBV6-6	CASSPDWGVNTGELFF
NA	TRBJ1-2	TRBV7-9	CASSPRGGSGYGYTF
NA	TRBJ1-2	TRBV7-9	CASSPLGGAYGYTF
NA	TRBJ2-5	TRBV19	CATELRYGGPQQETQYF